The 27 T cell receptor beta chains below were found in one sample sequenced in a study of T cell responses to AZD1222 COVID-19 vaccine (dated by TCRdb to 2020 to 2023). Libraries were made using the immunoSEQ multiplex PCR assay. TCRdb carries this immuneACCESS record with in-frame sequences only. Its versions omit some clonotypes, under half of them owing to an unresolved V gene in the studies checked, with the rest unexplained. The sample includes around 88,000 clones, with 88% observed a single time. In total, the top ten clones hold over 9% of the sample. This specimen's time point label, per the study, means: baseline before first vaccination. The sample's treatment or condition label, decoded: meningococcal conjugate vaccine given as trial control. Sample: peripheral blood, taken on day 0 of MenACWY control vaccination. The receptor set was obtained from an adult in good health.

CDR3 sequence reads: CASSPQGPTDTQYF. CDR3 sequence (DNA): TGTGCCAGTAGTCCACAGGGTCCAACAGATACGCAGTATTTT. This rearrangement joins TRBV19 to TRBJ2-3; maybe TRBD1 (6 bases). This CDR3 is 14 amino acids long. CDR1 is LNHDA, CDR2 SQIVND, per germline (reference sequence). V was shortened by 5 bases and J by 3 bases, with 12 bases between the two germline ends.

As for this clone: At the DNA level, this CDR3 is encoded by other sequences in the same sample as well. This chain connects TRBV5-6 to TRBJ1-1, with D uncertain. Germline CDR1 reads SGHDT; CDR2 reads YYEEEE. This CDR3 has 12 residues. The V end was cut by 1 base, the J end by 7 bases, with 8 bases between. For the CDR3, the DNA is TGTGCCAGCAGCTTGTCGGGTTTTGAAGCTTTCTTT. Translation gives CASSLSGFEAFF.

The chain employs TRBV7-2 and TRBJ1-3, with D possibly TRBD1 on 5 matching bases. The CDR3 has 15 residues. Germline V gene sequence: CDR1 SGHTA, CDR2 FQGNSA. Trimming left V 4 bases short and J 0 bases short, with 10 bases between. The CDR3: CASSSPTDSGNTIYF. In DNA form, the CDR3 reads TGTGCCAGCAGCTCACCGACAGACTCTGGAAACACCATATATTTT.

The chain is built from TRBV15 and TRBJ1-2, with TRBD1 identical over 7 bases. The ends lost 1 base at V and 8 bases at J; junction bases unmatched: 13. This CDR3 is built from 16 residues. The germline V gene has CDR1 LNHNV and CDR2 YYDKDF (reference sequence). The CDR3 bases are TGTGCCACCAGCAGAGTCGACTTTAGACAGGGAGAAGGCTACACCTTC. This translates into CATSRVDFRQGEGYTF. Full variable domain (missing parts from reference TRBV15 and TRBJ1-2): DAMVIQNPRYQVTQFGKPVTLSCSQTLNHNVMYWYQQKSSQAPKLLFHYYDKDFNNEADTPDNFQSRRPNTSFCFLDIRSPGLGDTAMYLCATSRVDFRQGEGYTFGSGTRLTVV.

CDR3 amino acids: CAISDQTGVGYNEQFF. CDR3 in DNA: TGTGCCATCAGTGATCAGACAGGGGTAGGCTACAATGAGCAGTTCTTC. V is TRBV10-3 and J is TRBJ2-1; 8 positions match TRBD1. Germline CDR1 is ENHRY and CDR2 is SYGVKD. The CDR3 has 16 residues. J lost 3 bases, V lost 3 bases, and 7 bases had no gene match.

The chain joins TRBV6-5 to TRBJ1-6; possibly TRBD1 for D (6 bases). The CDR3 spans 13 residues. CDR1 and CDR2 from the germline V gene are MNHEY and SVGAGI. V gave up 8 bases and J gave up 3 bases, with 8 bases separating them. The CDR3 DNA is TGTGCCAGCGGGACAAGCTATAATTCACCCCTCCACTTT. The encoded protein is CASGTSYNSPLHF.

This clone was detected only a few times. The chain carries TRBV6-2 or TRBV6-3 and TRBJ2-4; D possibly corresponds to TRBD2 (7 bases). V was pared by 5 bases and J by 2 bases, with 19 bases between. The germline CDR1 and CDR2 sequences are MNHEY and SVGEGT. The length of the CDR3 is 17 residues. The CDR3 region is CASSKHGGAESKNIQYF. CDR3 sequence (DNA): TGTGCCAGCAGTAAACATGGGGGGGCTGAATCCAAAAACATTCAGTACTTC.

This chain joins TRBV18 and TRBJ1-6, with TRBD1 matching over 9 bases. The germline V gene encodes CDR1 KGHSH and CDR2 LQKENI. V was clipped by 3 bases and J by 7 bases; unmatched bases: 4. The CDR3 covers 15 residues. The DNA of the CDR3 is TGTGCCAGCTCACCCGGGGACAGGGCGAATTCACCCCTCCACTTT. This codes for CASSPGDRANSPLHF.

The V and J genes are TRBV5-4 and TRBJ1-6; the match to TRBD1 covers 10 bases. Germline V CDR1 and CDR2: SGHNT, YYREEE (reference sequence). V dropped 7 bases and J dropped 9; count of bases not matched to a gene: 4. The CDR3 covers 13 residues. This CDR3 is CASGGQGRSPLHF. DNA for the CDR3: TGTGCCAGCGGGGGACAGGGGCGTTCACCCCTCCACTTT. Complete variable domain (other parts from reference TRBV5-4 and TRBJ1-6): ETGVTQSPTHLIKTRGQQVTLRCSSQSGHNTVSWYQQALGQGPQFIFQYYREEENGRGNFPPRFSGLQFPNYSSELNVNALELDDSALYLCASGGQGRSPLHFGNGTRLTVT.

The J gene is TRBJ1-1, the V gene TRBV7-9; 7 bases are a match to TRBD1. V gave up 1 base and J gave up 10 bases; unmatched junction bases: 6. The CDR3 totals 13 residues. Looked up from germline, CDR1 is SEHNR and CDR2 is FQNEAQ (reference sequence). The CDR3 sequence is CASSLVGQGVAFF. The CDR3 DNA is TGTGCCAGCAGCTTAGTCGGGCAGGGGGTAGCTTTCTTT.

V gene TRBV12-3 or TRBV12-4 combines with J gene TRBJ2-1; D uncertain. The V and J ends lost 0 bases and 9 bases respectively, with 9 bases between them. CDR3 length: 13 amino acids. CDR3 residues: CASSLAKGFEQFF. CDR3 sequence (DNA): TGTGCCAGCAGTTTAGCGAAGGGATTTGAGCAGTTCTTC.

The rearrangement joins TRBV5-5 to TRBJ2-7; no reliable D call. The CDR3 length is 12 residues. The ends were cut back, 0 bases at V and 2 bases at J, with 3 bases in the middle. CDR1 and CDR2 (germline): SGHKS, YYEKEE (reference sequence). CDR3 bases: TGTGCCAGCAGCTTGGTTGCCTACGAGCAGTACTTC. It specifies CASSLVAYEQYF.

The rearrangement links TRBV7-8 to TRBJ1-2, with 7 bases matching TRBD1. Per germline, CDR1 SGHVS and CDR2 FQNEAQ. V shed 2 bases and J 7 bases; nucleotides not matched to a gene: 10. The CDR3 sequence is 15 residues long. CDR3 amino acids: CASSLYNDRDGGYTF. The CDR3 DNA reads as TGTGCCAGCAGCTTATATAACGACAGGGATGGTGGCTACACCTTC.

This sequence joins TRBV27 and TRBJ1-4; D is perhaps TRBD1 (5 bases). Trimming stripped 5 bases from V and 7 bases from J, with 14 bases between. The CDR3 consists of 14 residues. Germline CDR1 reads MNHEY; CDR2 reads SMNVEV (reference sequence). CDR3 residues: CASSVGAQGEKLFF. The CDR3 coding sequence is TGTGCCAGCAGTGTAGGGGCCCAAGGTGAAAAACTGTTTTTT.

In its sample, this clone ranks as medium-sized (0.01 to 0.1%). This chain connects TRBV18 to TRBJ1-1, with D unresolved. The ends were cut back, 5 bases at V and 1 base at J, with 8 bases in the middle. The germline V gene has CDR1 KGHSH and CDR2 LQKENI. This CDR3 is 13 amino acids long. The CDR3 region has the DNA TGTGCCAGCTCAAAGGACCAGAACACTGAAGCTTTCTTT. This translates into CASSKDQNTEAFF.

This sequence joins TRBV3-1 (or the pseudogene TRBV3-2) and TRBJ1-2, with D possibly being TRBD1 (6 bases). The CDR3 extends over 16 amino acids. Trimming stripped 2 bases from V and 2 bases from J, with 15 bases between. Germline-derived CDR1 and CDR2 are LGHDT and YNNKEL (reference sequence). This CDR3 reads CASSQLRGGPNYGYTF. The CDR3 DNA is TGTGCCAGCAGCCAACTCCGCGGGGGCCCCAACTATGGCTACACCTTC.

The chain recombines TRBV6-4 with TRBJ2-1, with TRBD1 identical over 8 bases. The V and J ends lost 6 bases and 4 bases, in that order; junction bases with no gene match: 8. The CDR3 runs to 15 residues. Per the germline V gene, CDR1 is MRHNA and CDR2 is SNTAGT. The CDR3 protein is CASRAEGQVYNEQFF. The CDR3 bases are TGTGCCAGCAGAGCGGAGGGACAGGTTTACAATGAGCAGTTCTTC.

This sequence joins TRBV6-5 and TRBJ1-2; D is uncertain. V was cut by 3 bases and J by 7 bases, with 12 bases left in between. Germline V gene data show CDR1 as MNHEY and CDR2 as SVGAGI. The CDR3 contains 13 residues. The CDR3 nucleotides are TGTGCCAGCAGTTATTTGGGTTCCGGTGGCTACACCTTC. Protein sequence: CASSYLGSGGYTF.

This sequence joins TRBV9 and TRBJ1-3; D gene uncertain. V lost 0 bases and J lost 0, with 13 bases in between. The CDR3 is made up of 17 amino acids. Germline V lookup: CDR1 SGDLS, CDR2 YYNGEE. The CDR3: CASSVAPQENSGNTIYF. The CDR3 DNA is TGTGCCAGCAGCGTAGCGCCTCAGGAAAACTCTGGAAACACCATATATTTT. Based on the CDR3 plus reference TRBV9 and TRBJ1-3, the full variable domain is DSGVTQTPKHLITATGQRVTLRCSPRSGDLSVYWYQQSLDQGLQFLIQYYNGEERAKGNILERFSAQQFPDLHSELNLSSLELGDSALYFCASSVAPQENSGNTIYFGEGSWLTVV.

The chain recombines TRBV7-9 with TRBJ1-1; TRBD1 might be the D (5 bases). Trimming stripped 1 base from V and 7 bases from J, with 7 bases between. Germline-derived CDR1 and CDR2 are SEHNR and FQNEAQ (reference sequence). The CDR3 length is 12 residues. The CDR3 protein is CASSLVTGEAFF. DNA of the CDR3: TGTGCCAGCAGCTTAGTCACAGGTGAAGCTTTCTTT.

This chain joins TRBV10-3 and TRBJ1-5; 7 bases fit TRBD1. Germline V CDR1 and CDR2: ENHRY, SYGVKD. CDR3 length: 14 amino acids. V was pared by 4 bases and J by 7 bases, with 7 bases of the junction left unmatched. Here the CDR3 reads CAISAEGARQPQHF. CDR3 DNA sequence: TGTGCCATCAGTGCCGAGGGGGCCAGGCAGCCCCAGCATTTT.

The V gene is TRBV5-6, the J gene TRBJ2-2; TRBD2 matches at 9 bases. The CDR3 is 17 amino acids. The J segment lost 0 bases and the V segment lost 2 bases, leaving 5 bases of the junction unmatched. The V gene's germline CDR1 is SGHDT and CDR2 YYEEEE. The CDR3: CASSFLSGGPNTGELFF. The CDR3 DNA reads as TGTGCCAGCAGCTTCCTAAGCGGGGGGCCGAACACCGGGGAGCTGTTTTTT. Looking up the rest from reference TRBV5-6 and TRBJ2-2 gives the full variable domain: DAGVTQSPTHLIKTRGQQVTLRCSPKSGHDTVSWYQQALGQGPQFIFQYYEEEERQRGNFPDRFSGHQFPNYSSELNVNALLLGDSALYLCASSFLSGGPNTGELFFGEGSRLTVL.

The chain's CDR3 is CASSSYEQYF. The CDR3 region has the DNA TGTGCCAGCAGCTCCTACGAGCAGTACTTC. The V and J genes are TRBV5-6 and TRBJ2-7; D remains unclear. The CDR3 has 10 residues. Germline V gene data show CDR1 as SGHDT and CDR2 as YYEEEE. Trimming shortened V by 3 bases and J by 2 bases, and 0 bases separated the two germline ends.

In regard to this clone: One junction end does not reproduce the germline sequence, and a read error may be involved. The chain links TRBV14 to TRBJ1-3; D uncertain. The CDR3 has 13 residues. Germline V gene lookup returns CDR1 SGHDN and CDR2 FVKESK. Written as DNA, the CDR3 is TGTGCCAGCAGCCAAGATCGTGGAGACACCATATATTTT. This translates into CASSQDRGDTIYF. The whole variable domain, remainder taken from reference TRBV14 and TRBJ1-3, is EAGVTQFPSHSVIEKGQTVTLRCDPISGHDNLYWYRRVMGKEIKFLLHFVKESKQDESGMPNNRFLAERTGGTYSTLKVQPAELEDSGVYFCASSQDRGDTIYFGEGSWLTVV.

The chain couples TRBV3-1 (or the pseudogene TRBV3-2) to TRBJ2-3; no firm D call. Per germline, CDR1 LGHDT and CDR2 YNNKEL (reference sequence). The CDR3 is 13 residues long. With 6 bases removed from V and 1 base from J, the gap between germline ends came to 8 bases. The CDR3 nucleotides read TGTGCCAGCAGGGATTCAGGCACAGATACGCAGTATTTT. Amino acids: CASRDSGTDTQYF.

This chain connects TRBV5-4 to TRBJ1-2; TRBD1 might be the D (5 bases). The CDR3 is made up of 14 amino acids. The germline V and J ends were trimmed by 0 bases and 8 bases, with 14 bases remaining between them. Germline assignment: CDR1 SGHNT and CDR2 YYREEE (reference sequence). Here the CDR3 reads CASSLVGGYGGYTF. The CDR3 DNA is TGTGCCAGCAGCTTGGTGGGGGGATACGGAGGCTACACCTTC. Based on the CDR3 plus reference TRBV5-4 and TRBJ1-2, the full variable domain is ETGVTQSPTHLIKTRGQQVTLRCSSQSGHNTVSWYQQALGQGPQFIFQYYREEENGRGNFPPRFSGLQFPNYSSELNVNALELDDSALYLCASSLVGGYGGYTFGSGTRLTVV.

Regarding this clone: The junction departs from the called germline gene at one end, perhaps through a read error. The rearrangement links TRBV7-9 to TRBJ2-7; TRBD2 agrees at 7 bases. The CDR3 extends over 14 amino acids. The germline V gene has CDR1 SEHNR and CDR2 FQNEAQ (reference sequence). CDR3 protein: CASSLAGGTYGQYF. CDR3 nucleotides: TGTGCCAGCAGCTTAGCGGGGGGGACCTACGGGCAGTACTTC.